Shown below are 26 T cell receptor beta chains from a single sample sequenced in a study of blood T cell repertoires in COVID-19. Clones were sequenced by immunoSEQ multiplex PCR, and TCRdb holds only the in-frame ones, with some missing. This table holds 95,000 to 100,000 clones, roughly nine tenths found once. The sample taken for sequencing was peripheral blood. The source is a man aged 50-59 years with acute or convalescent COVID-19.

V usage is TRBV5-6 and J usage is TRBJ2-2; D may be TRBD1 (6 bases). The CDR3 runs to 13 residues. CDR1 and CDR2 (germline): SGHDT, YYEEEE. V shed 5 bases and J shed 6 bases, with 11 bases lying between them. Here the CDR3 DNA reads TGTGCCAGCAGGGTACAGGGTGCCGGGGAGCTGTTTTTT. Translating it yields CASRVQGAGELFF.

The CDR3 loop reads CAISLGQGTNYGYTF. The CDR3 DNA is TGTGCCATCAGCCTGGGACAGGGGACTAACTATGGCTACACCTTC. This chain connects TRBV10-3 to TRBJ1-2, with 10 nucleotides matching TRBD1. The CDR3 has 15 amino acids. The trim removed 6 bases at V and 0 bases at J, leaving 4 bases unmatched. Germline CDR1 is ENHRY and CDR2 is SYGVKD.

V is TRBV6-6 and J is TRBJ1-1; 8 positions match TRBD1. Germline trimming cut 4 bases from V and 5 bases from J; bases unmatched to any gene: 6. The germline CDR1 and CDR2 sequences are MNHNY and SVGAGI (reference sequence). This CDR3 spans 14 amino acids. The CDR3 region has the DNA TGTGCCAGCAGTTCCCAGGGGGCGAGAACTGAAGCTTTCTTT. Its translation: CASSSQGARTEAFF.

The chain employs TRBV6-6 and TRBJ2-7, with D maybe TRBD1 (6 bases). The CDR3 spans 12 residues. V shed 6 bases and J shed 5 bases, with 11 bases lying between them. Germline V CDR1 and CDR2: MNHNY, SVGAGI (reference sequence). CDR3 DNA: TGTGCCAGCAGCGACAGGTGGGACGAGCAGTACTTC. It codes for CASSDRWDEQYF.

Details on this clone: The same CDR3 is also encoded by other DNA sequences in this sample. The chain combines TRBV10-3 with TRBJ1-2; 9 bases are a match to TRBD1. V lost 6 bases, J lost 4 bases, and 15 bases stayed unmatched. The CDR3 covers 17 residues. Germline CDR1 is ENHRY and CDR2 is SYGVKD. The CDR3 nucleotides read TGTGCCATCAGACCGGGACAGGGCGACGCCCCACTCTATGGCTACACCTTC. This codes for CAIRPGQGDAPLYGYTF.

The chain combines TRBV28 with TRBJ2-1; 7 bases fit TRBD1. The CDR3 length is 15 residues. From germline, CDR1 is MDHEN and CDR2 SYDVKM. V trimming: 8 bases; J trimming: 5 bases; junction bases outside the gene matches: 12. The CDR3 region is CASERTGVWDNEQFF. The CDR3 nucleotides read TGTGCCAGCGAGAGAACAGGGGTTTGGGACAATGAGCAGTTCTTC.

The V and J genes are TRBV5-5 and TRBJ2-7; the D gene is possibly TRBD2 (6 bases). The CDR3 has 14 residues. Germline lookup yields CDR1 SGHKS and CDR2 YYEKEE (reference sequence). V gave up 4 bases and J gave up 0 bases, with 11 bases separating them. The CDR3 sequence is CASSRGFGSYEQYF. In DNA, the CDR3 is TGTGCCAGCAGCCGGGGGTTTGGCTCCTACGAGCAGTACTTC. Full variable domain (missing parts from reference TRBV5-5 and TRBJ2-7): DAGVTQSPTHLIKTRGQQVTLRCSPISGHKSVSWYQQVLGQGPQFIFQYYEKEERGRGNFPDRFSARQFPNYSSELNVNALLLGDSALYLCASSRGFGSYEQYFGPGTRLTVT.

V is TRBV28 and J is TRBJ2-7; 10 bases are shared with TRBD1. Trimming removed 3 bases from V and 3 bases from J; junction bases left unmatched: 2. Per the germline V gene, CDR1 is MDHEN and CDR2 is SYDVKM. This CDR3 contains 14 residues. CDR3 in amino acids: CASSFDRGRYEQYF. CDR3 bases: TGTGCCAGCAGTTTCGACAGGGGGCGCTACGAGCAGTACTTC. Combining the CDR3 with reference TRBV28 and TRBJ2-7 gives the whole variable domain DVKVTQSSRYLVKRTGEKVFLECVQDMDHENMFWYRQDPGLGLRLIYFSYDVKMKEKGDIPEGYSVSREKKERFSLILESASTNQTSMYLCASSFDRGRYEQYFGPGTRLTVT.

The chain joins TRBV5-5 to TRBJ1-1; the D gene is possibly TRBD1 (6 bases). CDR3 length equals 15 residues. Germline assignment: CDR1 SGHKS and CDR2 YYEKEE (reference sequence). The V and J ends lost 4 bases and 5 bases respectively, with 18 bases between them. CDR3 sequence reads: CASSQMTGTTTEAFF. The CDR3 nucleotides are TGTGCCAGCAGCCAGATGACAGGTACCACAACTGAAGCTTTCTTT. The full variable domain, rest sourced from reference TRBV5-5 and TRBJ1-1, is DAGVTQSPTHLIKTRGQQVTLRCSPISGHKSVSWYQQVLGQGPQFIFQYYEKEERGRGNFPDRFSARQFPNYSSELNVNALLLGDSALYLCASSQMTGTTTEAFFGQGTRLTVV.

This chain connects TRBV5-1 to TRBJ1-3; 10 bases map to TRBD1. With V trimmed by 4 bases and J by 3 bases, 4 bases remained unmatched. Per the germline V gene, CDR1 is SGHRS and CDR2 is YFSETQ. The CDR3 sequence is 15 residues long. As DNA, the CDR3 is TGCGCCAGCAGCCGGACAGGGGGAAGTGGAAACACCATATATTTT. Translating it yields CASSRTGGSGNTIYF.

The chain uses TRBV5-4 and TRBJ1-1, with D tentatively TRBD1 (5 bases). The V gene lost 1 base and the J gene lost 5 bases, with 12 bases spanning the gap. Germline CDR1 and CDR2: SGHNT and YYREEE (reference sequence). The CDR3 covers 14 residues. The CDR3 region has the DNA TGTGCCAGCAGCTTGCAGGGTAGGGGAACTGAAGCTTTCTTT. This codes for CASSLQGRGTEAFF.

This chain links TRBV18 with TRBJ2-3; tentatively, D is TRBD2 (5 bases). CDR3 length equals 14 residues. CDR1 KGHSH and CDR2 LQKENI come from the germline V gene. V shed 6 bases and J shed 4 bases, with 14 bases lying between them. The CDR3 DNA reads TGTGCCAGCTCGCGACTATCGATCTCAGATACGCAGTATTTT. It translates to CASSRLSISDTQYF.

CDR3 DNA: TGTGCCACCAGCAGAGTCAGGGGGACTCGAGAAAAACTGTTTTTT. Protein sequence: CATSRVRGTREKLFF. The genes are TRBV15 and TRBJ1-4, with TRBD1 matching over 7 bases. Unmatched junction bases numbered 7, after V lost 1 base and J lost 8 bases. The CDR3 sequence is 15 residues long. CDR1 and CDR2 from the germline V gene are LNHNV and YYDKDF (reference sequence).

The rearrangement links TRBV12-3 or TRBV12-4 to TRBJ2-7, with 7 bases fitting TRBD2. V dropped 5 bases and J dropped 1; count of bases not matched to a gene: 2. The CDR3 sequence is 13 residues long. In DNA form, the CDR3 reads TGTGCCAGCAGTAGCGGGAAGTCCTACGAGCAGTACTTC. This sequence encodes CASSSGKSYEQYF.

With respect to this clone: This CDR3 is also generated by other DNA sequences in the sample. V gene TRBV18 combines with J gene TRBJ1-2; D unresolved. Trimming left V 3 bases short and J 2 bases short, with 7 bases between. Per the germline V gene, CDR1 is KGHSH and CDR2 is LQKENI. There are 13 residues in the CDR3. The CDR3 loop reads CASSPRQNYGYTF. For the CDR3, the DNA is TGTGCCAGCTCACCGCGGCAGAACTATGGCTACACCTTC.

This chain joins TRBV5-1 and TRBJ1-4, with D hard to call. Germline loops: CDR1 SGHRS, CDR2 YFSETQ. This CDR3 contains 16 residues. The V gene lost 4 bases and the J gene lost 0 bases, with 13 bases spanning the gap. The CDR3 sequence: CASSLSWRATNEKLFF. The CDR3 DNA sequence: TGCGCCAGCAGCCTCTCATGGAGAGCAACTAATGAAAAACTGTTTTTT.

The chain has TRBV14 and TRBJ2-2; D ambiguous. The CDR3 is made up of 13 amino acids. The V end lost 0 bases, the J end lost 6 bases, and 5 bases lay between the germline ends. Germline V gene lookup returns CDR1 SGHDN and CDR2 FVKESK. The CDR3 DNA is TGTGCCAGCAGCCAAGATGAGGCCGGGGAGCTGTTTTTT. Its translation is CASSQDEAGELFF.

The chain is built from TRBV3-1 (or the pseudogene TRBV3-2) and TRBJ2-5; D is perhaps TRBD1 (7 bases). Trimming stripped 1 base from V and 1 base from J, with 13 bases between. Germline lookup yields CDR1 LGHDT and CDR2 YNNKEL (reference sequence). The CDR3 has 16 amino acids. The CDR3 loop reads CASSQGPGGLQETQYF. For the CDR3, the DNA is TGTGCCAGCAGCCAAGGGCCAGGGGGGCTCCAAGAGACCCAGTACTTC.

This clone has only a few counts. The chain employs TRBV11-2 and TRBJ1-2; D is unclear. The V end lost 7 bases, the J end lost 2 bases, and 14 bases lay between the germline ends. Germline V gene sequence: CDR1 SGHAT, CDR2 FQNNGV. CDR3 length: 14 residues. The CDR3 region is CASTPGRTNYGYTF. As DNA, the CDR3 is TGTGCCAGCACCCCGGGGAGGACGAACTATGGCTACACCTTC. Variable domain in full (rest from reference TRBV11-2 and TRBJ1-2): EAGVAQSPRYKIIEKRQSVAFWCNPISGHATLYWYQQILGQGPKLLIQFQNNGVVDDSQLPKDRFSAERLKGVDSTLKIQPAKLEDSAVYLCASTPGRTNYGYTFGSGTRLTVV.

This chain joins TRBV11-2 and TRBJ1-4; D remains ambiguous. V was cut by 0 bases and J by 12 bases, with 8 bases left in between. CDR3 size: 12 residues. Germline V gene lookup returns CDR1 SGHAT and CDR2 FQNNGV. The DNA for the CDR3 is TGTGCCAGCAGCTTAGACAGGATTCAACTGTTTTTT. Amino acids: CASSLDRIQLFF. The whole variable domain, filled in from reference TRBV11-2 and TRBJ1-4, reads EAGVAQSPRYKIIEKRQSVAFWCNPISGHATLYWYQQILGQGPKLLIQFQNNGVVDDSQLPKDRFSAERLKGVDSTLKIQPAKLEDSAVYLCASSLDRIQLFFGSGTQLSVL.

V gene TRBV6-2 or TRBV6-3 combines with J gene TRBJ2-7; TRBD1 aligns across 11 bases. The CDR3 totals 15 residues. Germline V gene sequence: CDR1 MNHEY, CDR2 SVGEGT. The junction had 6 bases not matched to a gene; V was cut back by 2 bases and J by 6 bases. The CDR3 region has the DNA TGTGCCAGCAGTTACGGGGGGACAGGGGGGTTCGAGCAGTACTTC. The encoded protein is CASSYGGTGGFEQYF.

The rearrangement links TRBV5-1 to TRBJ2-7; 7 bases line up with TRBD1. This CDR3 is built from 14 residues. The germline V gene encodes CDR1 SGHRS and CDR2 YFSETQ. V lost 4 bases and J lost 0; bases outside the gene matches: 4. The CDR3: CASSPTGNSYEQYF. The DNA for the CDR3 is TGCGCCAGCAGCCCGACAGGGAACTCCTACGAGCAGTACTTC.

The chain employs TRBV18 and TRBJ2-1, with D perhaps TRBD1 (5 bases). The CDR3 is 14 amino acids. Germline lookup yields CDR1 KGHSH and CDR2 LQKENI. The ends were cut back, 2 bases at V and 13 bases at J, with 18 bases in the middle. CDR3 sequence (DNA): TGTGCCAGCTCACCAAAGGGGTTCCAGGACCGTCAGTTCTTC. Translated, it gives CASSPKGFQDRQFF.

V usage is TRBV6-5 and J usage is TRBJ2-7; D may be TRBD2 (5 bases). The V end was cut by 8 bases, the J end by 1 base, with 12 bases between. This CDR3 has 13 residues. Germline-derived CDR1 and CDR2 are MNHEY and SVGAGI. CDR3: CASSAGASYEQYF. CDR3 DNA: TGTGCCAGCTCGGCGGGTGCTTCCTACGAGCAGTACTTC.

The chain carries TRBV7-8 and TRBJ2-2; D not certain. V was shortened by 2 bases and J by 3 bases, with 10 bases between the two germline ends. CDR1 SGHVS and CDR2 FQNEAQ come from the germline V gene. CDR3 length: 15 amino acids. CDR3 sequence: CASSLSGLDTGELFF. The CDR3 nucleotides read TGTGCCAGCAGCTTATCCGGGTTGGACACCGGGGAGCTGTTTTTT.

This sequence joins TRBV2 and TRBJ1-2; TRBD1 matches at 12 bases. The germline gives CDR1 SNHLY, CDR2 FYNNEI. The CDR3 sequence is 14 residues long. J gave up 4 bases and V 9 bases, and 6 bases lay outside the gene matches. The CDR3 nucleotides read TGTGCCAGAGGGACAGGGGGCGCTGGCTATGGCTACACCTTC. It translates to CARGTGGAGYGYTF.